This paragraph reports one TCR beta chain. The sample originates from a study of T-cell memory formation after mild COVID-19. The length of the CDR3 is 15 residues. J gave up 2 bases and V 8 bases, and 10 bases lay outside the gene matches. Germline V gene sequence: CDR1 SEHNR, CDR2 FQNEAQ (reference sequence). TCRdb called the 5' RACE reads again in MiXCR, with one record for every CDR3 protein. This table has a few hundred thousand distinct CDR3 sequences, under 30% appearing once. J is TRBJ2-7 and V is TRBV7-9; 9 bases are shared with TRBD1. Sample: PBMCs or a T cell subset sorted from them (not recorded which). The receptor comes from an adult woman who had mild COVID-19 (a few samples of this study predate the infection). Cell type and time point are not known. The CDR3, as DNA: TGTGCCAGCGCCTCCGGGACAGGGATTACCTACGAGCAGTACTTC. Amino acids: CASASGTGITYEQYF.